A single sample is the source of the 8 T cell receptor beta chains below, sequenced in a study of T cell repertoires in cytomegalovirus infection. TCRdb reprocessed the reads with MiXCR, giving one entry per CDR3 protein. The sample includes about 530,000 distinct CDR3 sequences, around 27% of them seen just once. Sequencing was done on a sample of PBMCs. The receptors shown here come from a human donor in good health (CMV status not recorded). Some clones in this sample may be carry-over from other donors' samples.

There are a few counts of this clonotype. This chain joins TRBV7-2 and TRBJ1-1; 9 positions match TRBD1. Germline trimming cut 1 base from V and 1 base from J; bases unmatched to any gene: 7. This CDR3 has 17 residues. Germline loops: CDR1 SGHTA, CDR2 FQGNSA. Here the CDR3 DNA reads TGTGCCAGCAGCTTAGTTGGCACAGGGGGCGCGAACACTGAAGCTTTCTTT. Translation gives CASSLVGTGGANTEAFF.

This clonotype was seen more than once but under ten times. The V and J genes are TRBV19 and TRBJ1-5; D remains ambiguous. The V end lost 3 bases, the J end lost 6 bases, and 6 bases lay between the germline ends. The CDR3 loop spans 12 amino acids. Germline CDR1 reads LNHDA; CDR2 reads SQIVND (reference sequence). This chain's CDR3 is CASSIFPQPQHF. In nucleotides, the CDR3 is TGTGCCAGTAGTATTTTTCCTCAGCCCCAGCATTTT.

The chain uses TRBV20-1 and TRBJ2-1, with 8 bases matching TRBD2. Losses at the gene ends were 1 base for V and 4 bases for J; bases not matched to a gene: 12. In germline, CDR1 is DFQATT, CDR2 SNEGSKA (reference sequence). The CDR3 length is 17 residues. CDR3 sequence: CSARGWSGGTMYNEQFF. In DNA, the CDR3 is TGCAGTGCTAGAGGTTGGAGCGGGGGAACTATGTACAATGAGCAGTTCTTC.

The table lists this clonotype with a count of one. The chain employs TRBV5-4 and TRBJ2-3; the match to TRBD2 covers 13 bases. This CDR3 has 18 residues. The trim removed 0 bases at V and 5 bases at J, leaving 9 bases unmatched. CDR1 is SGHNT, CDR2 YYREEE, per germline (reference sequence). The CDR3 bases are TGTGCCAGCAGCTTGGAGGAGGGACTAGCGGGAAGGAAAGATACGCAGTATTTT. The encoded protein is CASSLEEGLAGRKDTQYF.

In its sample, this clonotype was seen a few times. The rearrangement links TRBV7-9 to TRBJ2-5, with 9 positions matching TRBD2. Germline CDR1 is SEHNR and CDR2 is FQNEAQ (reference sequence). V gave up 3 bases and J gave up 2 bases; unmatched junction bases: 4. The CDR3 covers 15 residues. The CDR3 sequence is CASSFSAGGQETQYF. The CDR3 bases are TGTGCCAGCAGCTTCTCTGCGGGAGGGCAAGAGACCCAGTACTTC.

The chain carries TRBV24-1 and TRBJ2-2; D uncertain. Germline CDR1 and CDR2: KGHDR and SFDVKD. V gave up 5 bases and J gave up 1 base, with 10 bases separating them. The CDR3 length is 15 residues. CDR3 in amino acids: CATSGQMMNTGELFF. The CDR3 DNA reads as TGTGCCACCAGTGGGCAGATGATGAACACCGGGGAGCTGTTTTTT.

The J gene is TRBJ2-2, the V gene TRBV18; 7 bases are shared with TRBD1. CDR3 length: 15 residues. Germline-derived CDR1 and CDR2 are KGHSH and LQKENI. After removal of 6 bases from V and 4 bases from J, the junction contained 8 bases not matched to a gene. The CDR3 spells CASSERQGATGELFF. The CDR3 nucleotides are TGTGCCAGCTCGGAGCGACAGGGAGCCACCGGGGAGCTGTTTTTT. Complete variable domain (other parts from reference TRBV18 and TRBJ2-2): NAGVMQNPRHLVRRRGQEARLRCSPMKGHSHVYWYRQLPEEGLKFMVYLQKENIIDESGMPKERFSAEFPKEGPSILRIQQVVRGDSAAYFCASSERQGATGELFFGEGSRLTVL.

The chain carries TRBV4-1 and TRBJ2-3, with 9 bases fitting TRBD1. This CDR3 is built from 17 residues. Looked up from germline, CDR1 is MGHRA and CDR2 is YSYEKL. After removal of 4 bases from V and 5 bases from J, the junction contained 13 bases not matched to a gene. Here the CDR3 DNA reads TGCGCCAGCAGCCCTGGTCTGGGACAGGGCCGTGAAGATACGCAGTATTTT. This encodes CASSPGLGQGREDTQYF.